What follows describes a single T cell receptor (beta chain). This entry belongs to a study of blood T cell repertoires in COVID-19. Across the study: Samples of COVID-19 (acute and convalescent) were obtained from the United States, Italy and Spain. Sample material is recorded as cDNA or gDNA derived from T cells, B-cell-depleted T cells, or PBMCs.

Source study methods: Reference gene primer amplification yielded estimated nucleated cell counts. Some clones are missing from TCRdb's copy, which holds only in-frame ones; the method was immunoSEQ multiplex PCR. That table furnishes V, J and clone size, whereas the DNA furnished D and trimming. This sample has about 120,000 clones; about four fifths occur once, and the top ten carry 10% to 15%. The receptor comes from a man in his fifties or sixties with acute or convalescent COVID-19. Sequences were obtained from peripheral blood.

CDR3 in amino acids: CSADGGETQYF. In nucleotides, the CDR3 is TGCAGTGCCGACGGAGGAGAGACCCAGTACTTC. J is TRBJ2-5 and V is TRBV20-1, with D possibly matching TRBD2 (5 bases). Trimming removed 6 bases at V and 4 bases at J, with 9 bases between. In germline, CDR1 is DFQATT, CDR2 SNEGSKA (reference sequence). The CDR3 extends over 11 amino acids.